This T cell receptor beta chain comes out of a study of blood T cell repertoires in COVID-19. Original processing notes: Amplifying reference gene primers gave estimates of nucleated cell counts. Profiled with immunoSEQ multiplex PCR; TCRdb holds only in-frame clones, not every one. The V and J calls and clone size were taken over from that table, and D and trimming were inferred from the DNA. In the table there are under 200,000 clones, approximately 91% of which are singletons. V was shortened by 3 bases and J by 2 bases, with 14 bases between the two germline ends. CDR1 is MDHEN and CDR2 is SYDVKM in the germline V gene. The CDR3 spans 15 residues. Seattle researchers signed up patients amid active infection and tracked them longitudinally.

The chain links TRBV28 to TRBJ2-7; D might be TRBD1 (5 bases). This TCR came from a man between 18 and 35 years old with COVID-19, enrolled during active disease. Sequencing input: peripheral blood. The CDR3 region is CASSFRETFTYEQYF. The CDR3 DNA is TGTGCCAGCAGTTTCAGGGAAACCTTTACCTACGAGCAGTACTTC.